A selection of T cell receptor beta chains follows, all from one sample in a study of cytomegalovirus exposure and HLA in healthy donors. Some clones are missing from TCRdb's copy, which holds only in-frame ones; the method was immunoSEQ multiplex PCR. The sample has around 70,000 clones, 65% to 85% seen once. Sequenced sample: PBMCs. The receptors come from a man in his sixties in good health and CMV-seropositive. Both conserved end residues are part of each CDR3. D genes are given only for firm matches. For some rows the clone size is stated as once, few or many, or as a class when expanded; others skip it.

TRBD1	TRBV7-2	TRBJ1-6	.	TGTGCCAGCAGCCTCAGACAGGGGTCGGCCCATTCACCCCTCCACTTT	CASSLRQGSAHSPLHF
TRBD2	TRBV5-1	TRBJ2-7	.	TGCGCCAGCAGCTTGTCGGGGTACGGGACTAGTACCCACGAGCAGTACTTC	CASSLSGYGTSTHEQYF
.	TRBV21-1	TRBJ2-1	.	TGTGCCAGCAGCAAAGCCCCCGGGGTGTCCTACAATGAGCAGTTCTTC	CASSKAPGVSYNEQFF
TRBD1	TRBV2	TRBJ2-7	.	TGTGCCAGCAGCCGCCTCGGGACAGGGAAGGGGAACTACGAGCAGTACTTC	CASSRLGTGKGNYEQYF
.	TRBV18	TRBJ2-5	.	TGTGCCAGCTCACTACGACAGGCCCAAGAGACCCAGTACTTC	CASSLRQAQETQYF
TRBD1	TRBV27	TRBJ1-4	.	TGTGCCAGCAGCGACGGGACAGCAACAACTAATGAAAAACTGTTTTTT	CASSDGTATTNEKLFF
TRBD2	TRBV28	TRBJ2-5	.	TGTGCCAGCAGTCGGACTAGCGGGAGAAAAGAGACCCAGTACTTC	CASSRTSGRKETQYF
.	TRBV5-1	TRBJ2-5	once	TGCGCCAGCAGCTTGGTGTCCGGGCAAGAGACCCAGTACTTC	CASSLVSGQETQYF
.	TRBV30	TRBJ2-2	.	TGTGCCTGGAGTGTAATACTGAACACCGGGGAGCTGTTTTTT	CAWSVILNTGELFF
.	TRBV20-1	TRBJ2-1	few	TGCAGCTCCCGAGCTTACAATGAGCAGTTCTTC	CSSRAYNEQFF
TRBD2	TRBV18	TRBJ2-3	.	TGTGCCAGCTCACCGAATCTAGCGGGGGGCACAGATACGCAGTATTTT	CASSPNLAGGTDTQYF
TRBD1	TRBV4-3	TRBJ1-2	medium-sized	TGCGCCAGCAGCCAAGACCCAGGGGACAGGGGGCGGAATGGCTACACCTTC	CASSQDPGDRGRNGYTF
TRBD1	TRBV27	TRBJ1-5	.	TGTGCCAGCAGTTTGGGACAGGGACGCCAGCCCCAGCATTTT	CASSLGQGRQPQHF
TRBD2	TRBV2	TRBJ2-1	.	TGTGCCATCTTTAGCGGGAGGGCCGGGGATGAGCAGTTCTTC	CAIFSGRAGDEQFF
.	TRBV29-1	TRBJ1-1	.	TGCAGCGTCCCTTGGGGCAAGAACACTGAAGCTTTCTTT	CSVPWGKNTEAFF
.	TRBV14	TRBJ1-2	.	TGTGCCAGCAGCCAAGGGCTTAACTATGGCTACACCTTC	CASSQGLNYGYTF
TRBD1	TRBV27	TRBJ2-1	few	TGTGCCAGCACTGTACTCGGGACAGGGGTTAATGAGCAGTTCTTC	CASTVLGTGVNEQFF
.	TRBV19	TRBJ1-2	few	TGTGCCAGTAGTCCCCAGACAAGCAACTATGGCTACACCTTC	CASSPQTSNYGYTF
.	TRBV2	TRBJ1-2	.	TGTGCCAGCAGTGTATGGAGGCAGGGGAGTAGTGGCTACACCTTC	CASSVWRQGSSGYTF
.	TRBV19	TRBJ1-5	.	TGTGCCAGTCGATTCGGTGGTAGCAATCAGCCCCAGCATTTT	CASRFGGSNQPQHF
TRBD1	TRBV29-1	TRBJ2-3	.	TGCAGCGTTGAAGCCCCCCGCGCGGACAGGGGTACGCAGTATTTT	CSVEAPRADRGTQYF
.	TRBV29-1	TRBJ2-3	.	TGCAGCGTCGGGGGGCAAAGGGATACGCAGTATTTT	CSVGGQRDTQYF